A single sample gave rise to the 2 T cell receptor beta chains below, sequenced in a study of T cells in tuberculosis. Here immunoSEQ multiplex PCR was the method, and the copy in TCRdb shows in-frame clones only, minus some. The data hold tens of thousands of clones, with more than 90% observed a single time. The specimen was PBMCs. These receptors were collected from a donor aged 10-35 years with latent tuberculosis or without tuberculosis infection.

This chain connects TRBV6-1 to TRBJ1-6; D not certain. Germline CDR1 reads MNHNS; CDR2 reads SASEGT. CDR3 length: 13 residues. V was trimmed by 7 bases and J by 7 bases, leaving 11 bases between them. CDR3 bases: TGTGCCAGCAACTCAGAGGGAAATTCACCCCTCCACTTT. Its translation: CASNSEGNSPLHF.

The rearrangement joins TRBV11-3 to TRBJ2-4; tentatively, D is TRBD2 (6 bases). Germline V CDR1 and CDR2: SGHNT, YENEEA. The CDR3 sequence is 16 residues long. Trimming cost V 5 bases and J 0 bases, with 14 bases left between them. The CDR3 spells CASSPGLGRAKNIQYF. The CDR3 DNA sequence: TGTGCCAGCAGCCCGGGACTGGGAAGAGCCAAAAACATTCAGTACTTC.